Detailed here is one TCR beta chain. As yet, its antigen is unknown. The CDR3 has 18 amino acids. After removal of 3 bases from V and 1 base from J, the junction contained 9 bases not matched to a gene. Germline V gene lookup returns CDR1 SGHAT and CDR2 FQDESV (reference sequence). The sample is drawn from a study of response to subunit inactivated influenza vaccine. General study findings and limits: Authors proposed each seasonal influenza vaccination draws in few new T cells.

TCRdb re-derived calls from the RT-PCR reads in MiXCR, one entry per CDR3 protein. Here the sample spans some 570,000 distinct CDR3 sequences, around 10% being singletons. This sample was shared with a second study, whose subject was T cells expressing NK-cell markers. This second study says: UMI-tagged 5'RACE template switching yielded the TCR beta cDNA. According to the study, TCR beta repertoires originated from sorted CD3+CD56+NKG2C+, CD3+CD56+NKG2C- and CD3+CD56-NKG2C+ T cells. NKG2C+ dominant clonotype frequencies in five or six donors were about 1.0-7.0% of CD8+ T cells.

This chain uses TRBV11-1 with TRBJ2-2, with 9 nucleotides matching TRBD2. The receptor comes from a man aged 45-65 years who received an inactivated influenza vaccine. Sequencing was performed on PBMCs from blood, taken on the day of vaccination. The CDR3 protein is CASSFVGLAGKNTGELFF. CDR3 nucleotides: TGTGCCAGCAGCTTTGTCGGGCTAGCGGGAAAGAACACCGGGGAGCTGTTTTTT.